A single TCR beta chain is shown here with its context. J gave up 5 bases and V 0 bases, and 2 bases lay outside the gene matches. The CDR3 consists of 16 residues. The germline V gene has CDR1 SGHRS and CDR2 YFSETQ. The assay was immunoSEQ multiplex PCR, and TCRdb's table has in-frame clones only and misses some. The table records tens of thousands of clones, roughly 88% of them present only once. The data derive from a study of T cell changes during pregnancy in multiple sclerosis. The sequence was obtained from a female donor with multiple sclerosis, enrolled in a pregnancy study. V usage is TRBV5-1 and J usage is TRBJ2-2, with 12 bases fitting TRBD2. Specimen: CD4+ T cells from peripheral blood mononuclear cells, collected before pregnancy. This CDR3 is CASSLGGLAGTGELFF. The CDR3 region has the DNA TGCGCCAGCAGCTTGGGTGGACTAGCGGGAACCGGGGAGCTGTTTTTT.